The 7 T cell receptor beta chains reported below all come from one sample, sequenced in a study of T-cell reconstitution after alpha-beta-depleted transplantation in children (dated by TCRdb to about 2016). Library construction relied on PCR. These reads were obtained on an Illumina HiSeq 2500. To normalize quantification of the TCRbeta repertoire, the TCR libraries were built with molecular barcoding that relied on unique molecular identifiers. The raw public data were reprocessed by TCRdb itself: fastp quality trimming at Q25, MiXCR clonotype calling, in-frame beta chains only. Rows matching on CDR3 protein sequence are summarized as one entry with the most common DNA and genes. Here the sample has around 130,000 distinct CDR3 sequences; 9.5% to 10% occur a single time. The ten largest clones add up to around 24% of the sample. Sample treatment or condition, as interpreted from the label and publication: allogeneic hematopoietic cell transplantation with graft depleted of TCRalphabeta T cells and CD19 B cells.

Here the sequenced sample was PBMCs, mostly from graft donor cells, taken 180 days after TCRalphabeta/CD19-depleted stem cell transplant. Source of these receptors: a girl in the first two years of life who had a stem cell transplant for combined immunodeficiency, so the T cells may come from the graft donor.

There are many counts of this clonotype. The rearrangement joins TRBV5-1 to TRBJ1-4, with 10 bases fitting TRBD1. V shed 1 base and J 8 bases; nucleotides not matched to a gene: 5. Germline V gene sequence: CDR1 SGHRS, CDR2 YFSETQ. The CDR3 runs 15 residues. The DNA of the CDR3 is TGCGCCAGCAGCTTGACGGGGACAGGGGACGAAAAACTGTTTTTT. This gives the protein CASSLTGTGDEKLFF.

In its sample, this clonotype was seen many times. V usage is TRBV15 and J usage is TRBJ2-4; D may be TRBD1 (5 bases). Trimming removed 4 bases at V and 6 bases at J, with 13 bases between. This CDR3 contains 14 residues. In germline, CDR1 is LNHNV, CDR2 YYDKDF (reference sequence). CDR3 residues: CATSKKGRINIQYF. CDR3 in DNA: TGTGCCACCAGCAAAAAGGGGCGGATAAACATTCAGTACTTC.

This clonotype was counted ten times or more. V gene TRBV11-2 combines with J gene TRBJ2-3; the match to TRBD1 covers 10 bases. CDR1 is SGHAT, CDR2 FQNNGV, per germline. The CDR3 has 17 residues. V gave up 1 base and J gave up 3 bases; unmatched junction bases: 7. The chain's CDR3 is CASSLGWTGGRTDTQYF. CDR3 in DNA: TGTGCCAGCAGCTTAGGTTGGACAGGGGGGAGGACAGATACGCAGTATTTT.

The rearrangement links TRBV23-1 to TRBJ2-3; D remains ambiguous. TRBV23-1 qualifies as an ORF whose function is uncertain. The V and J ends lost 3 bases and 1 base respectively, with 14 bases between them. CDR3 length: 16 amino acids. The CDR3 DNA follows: TGCGCCAGCAGTCACCCTACTCGGAAATGCACAGATACGCAGTATTTT. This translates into CASSHPTRKCTDTQYF.

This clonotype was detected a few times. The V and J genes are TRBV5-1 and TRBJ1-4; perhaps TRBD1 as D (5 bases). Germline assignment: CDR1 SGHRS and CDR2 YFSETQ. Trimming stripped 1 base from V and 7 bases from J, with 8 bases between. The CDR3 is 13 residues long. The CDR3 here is CASSLNQGEKLFF. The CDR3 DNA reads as TGCGCCAGCAGCTTGAACCAGGGTGAAAAACTGTTTTTT.

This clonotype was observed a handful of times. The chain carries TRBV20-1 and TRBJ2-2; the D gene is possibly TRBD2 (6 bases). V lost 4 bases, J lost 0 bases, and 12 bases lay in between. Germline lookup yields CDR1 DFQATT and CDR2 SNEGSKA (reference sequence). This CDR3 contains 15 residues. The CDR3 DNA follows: TGCAGTGCTAATCCGGGACTCACGAACACCGGGGAGCTGTTTTTT. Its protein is CSANPGLTNTGELFF.

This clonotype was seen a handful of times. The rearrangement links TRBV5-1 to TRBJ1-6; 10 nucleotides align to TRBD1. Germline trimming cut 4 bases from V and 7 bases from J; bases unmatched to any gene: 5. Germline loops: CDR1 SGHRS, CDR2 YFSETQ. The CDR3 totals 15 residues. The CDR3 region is CASSLLGQGNSPLHF. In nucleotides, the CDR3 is TGCGCCAGCAGCCTGCTGGGACAGGGGAATTCACCCCTCCACTTT.